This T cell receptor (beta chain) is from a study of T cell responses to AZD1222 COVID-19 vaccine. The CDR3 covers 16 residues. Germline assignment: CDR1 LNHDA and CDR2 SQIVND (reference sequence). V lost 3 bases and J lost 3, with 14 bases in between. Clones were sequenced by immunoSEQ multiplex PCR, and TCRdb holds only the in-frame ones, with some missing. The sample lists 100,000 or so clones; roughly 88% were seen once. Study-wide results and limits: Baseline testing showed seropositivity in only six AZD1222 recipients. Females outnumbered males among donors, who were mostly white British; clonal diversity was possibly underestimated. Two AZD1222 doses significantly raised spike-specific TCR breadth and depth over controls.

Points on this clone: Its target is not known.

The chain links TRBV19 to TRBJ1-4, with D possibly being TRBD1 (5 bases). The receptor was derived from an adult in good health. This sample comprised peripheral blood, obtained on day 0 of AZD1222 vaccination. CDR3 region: CASSIGTTTPNEKLFF. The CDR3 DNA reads TGTGCCAGTAGTATCGGGACCACAACGCCTAATGAAAAACTGTTTTTT.